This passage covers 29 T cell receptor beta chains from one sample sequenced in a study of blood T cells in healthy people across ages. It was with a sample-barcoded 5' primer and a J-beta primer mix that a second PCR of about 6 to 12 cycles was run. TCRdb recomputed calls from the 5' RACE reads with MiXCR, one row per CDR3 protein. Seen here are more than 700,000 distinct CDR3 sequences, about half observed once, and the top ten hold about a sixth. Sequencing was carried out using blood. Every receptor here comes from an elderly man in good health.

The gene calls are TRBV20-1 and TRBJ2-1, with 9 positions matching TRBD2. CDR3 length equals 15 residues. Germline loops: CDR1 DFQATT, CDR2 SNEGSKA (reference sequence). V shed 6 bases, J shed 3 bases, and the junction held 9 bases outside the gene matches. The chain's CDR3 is CSAEAGGIFYNEQFF. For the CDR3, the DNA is TGCAGTGCCGAGGCGGGGGGGATTTTCTACAATGAGCAGTTCTTC.

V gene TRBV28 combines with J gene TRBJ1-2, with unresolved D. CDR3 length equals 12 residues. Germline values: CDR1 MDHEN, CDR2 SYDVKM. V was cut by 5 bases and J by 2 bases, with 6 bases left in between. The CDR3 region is CASSIYNYGYTF. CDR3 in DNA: TGTGCCAGCAGTATCTACAACTATGGCTACACCTTC.

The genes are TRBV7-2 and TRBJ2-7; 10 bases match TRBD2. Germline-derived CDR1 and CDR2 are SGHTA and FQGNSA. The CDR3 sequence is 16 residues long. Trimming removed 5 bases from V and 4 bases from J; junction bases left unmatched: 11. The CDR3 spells CASSLTSGTRGYEQYF. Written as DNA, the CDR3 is TGTGCCAGCAGCCTAACTAGCGGGACAAGGGGGTACGAGCAGTACTTC.

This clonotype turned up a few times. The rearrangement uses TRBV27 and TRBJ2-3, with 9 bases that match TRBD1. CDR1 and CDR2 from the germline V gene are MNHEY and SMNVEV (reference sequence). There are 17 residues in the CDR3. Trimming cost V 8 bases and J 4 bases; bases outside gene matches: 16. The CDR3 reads CASSRESWDRVADTQYF. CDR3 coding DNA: TGTGCCAGCTCAAGGGAGTCGTGGGACAGGGTGGCAGATACGCAGTATTTT.

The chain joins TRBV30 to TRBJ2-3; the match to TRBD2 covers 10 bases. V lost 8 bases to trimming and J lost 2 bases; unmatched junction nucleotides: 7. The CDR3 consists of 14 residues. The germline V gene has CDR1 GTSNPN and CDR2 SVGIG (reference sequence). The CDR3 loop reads CAGRTSGDTDTQYF. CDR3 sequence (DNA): TGTGCCGGACGGACTAGCGGAGACACAGATACGCAGTATTTT.

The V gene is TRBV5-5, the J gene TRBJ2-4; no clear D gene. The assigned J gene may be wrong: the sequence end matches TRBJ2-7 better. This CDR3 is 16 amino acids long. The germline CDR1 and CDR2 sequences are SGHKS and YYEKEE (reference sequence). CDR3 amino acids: CASSVQASPNSYEQYF. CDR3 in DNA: TGTGCCAGCAGCGTCCAGGCTAGTCCAAACTCCTACGAGCAGTACTTC.

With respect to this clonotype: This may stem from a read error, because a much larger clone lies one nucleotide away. CDR3 nucleotides: TGTACCAGCAGCCCGGGACAGGGTTGGGAGCAGTACTTC. Protein: CTSSPGQGWEQYF. V usage is TRBV7-3 and J usage is TRBJ2-7; 9 bases line up with TRBD1. Germline V CDR1 and CDR2: SGHTA, FQGTGA. The length of the CDR3 is 13 residues.

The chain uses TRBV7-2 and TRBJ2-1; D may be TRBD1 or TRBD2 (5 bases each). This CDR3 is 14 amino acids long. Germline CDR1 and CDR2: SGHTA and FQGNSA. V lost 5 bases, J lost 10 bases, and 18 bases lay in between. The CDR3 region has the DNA TGTGCCAGCAGCCCCCGGGACGGTACCTACGAGCAGTTCTTC. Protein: CASSPRDGTYEQFF.

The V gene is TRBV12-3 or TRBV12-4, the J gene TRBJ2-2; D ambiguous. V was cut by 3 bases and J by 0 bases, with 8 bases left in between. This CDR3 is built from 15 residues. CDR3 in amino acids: CASSLFGPNTGELFF. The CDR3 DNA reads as TGTGCCAGCAGTTTGTTCGGGCCGAACACCGGGGAGCTGTTTTTT.

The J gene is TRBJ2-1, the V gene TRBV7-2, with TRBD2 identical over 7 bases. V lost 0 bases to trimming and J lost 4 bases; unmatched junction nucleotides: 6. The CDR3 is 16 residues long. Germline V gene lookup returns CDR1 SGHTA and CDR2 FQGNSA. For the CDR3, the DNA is TGTGCCAGCAGCTTAGCGTTCGGGACTATGTACAATGAGCAGTTCTTC. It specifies CASSLAFGTMYNEQFF.

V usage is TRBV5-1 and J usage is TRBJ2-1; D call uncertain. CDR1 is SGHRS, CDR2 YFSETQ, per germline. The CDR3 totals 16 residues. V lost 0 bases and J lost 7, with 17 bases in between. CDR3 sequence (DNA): TGCGCCAGCAGCTTGGCATTCGACACATTCACAAATGAGCAGTTCTTC. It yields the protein CASSLAFDTFTNEQFF. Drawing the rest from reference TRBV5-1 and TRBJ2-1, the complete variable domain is KAGVTQTPRYLIKTRGQQVTLSCSPISGHRSVSWYQQTPGQGLQFLFEYFSETQRNKGNFPGRFSGRQFSNSRSEMNVSTLELGDSALYLCASSLAFDTFTNEQFFGPGTRLTVL.

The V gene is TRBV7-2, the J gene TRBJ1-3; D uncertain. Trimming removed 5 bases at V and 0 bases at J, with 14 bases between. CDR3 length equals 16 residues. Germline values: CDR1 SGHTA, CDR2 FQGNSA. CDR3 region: CASSLSSSSSGNTIYF. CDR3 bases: TGTGCCAGCAGCCTTTCGAGTAGTTCCTCTGGAAACACCATATATTTT. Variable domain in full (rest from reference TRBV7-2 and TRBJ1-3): GAGVSQSPSNKVTEKGKDVELRCDPISGHTALYWYRQSLGQGLEFLIYFQGNSAPDKSGLPSDRFSAERTGGSVSTLTIQRTQQEDSAVYLCASSLSSSSSGNTIYFGEGSWLTVV.

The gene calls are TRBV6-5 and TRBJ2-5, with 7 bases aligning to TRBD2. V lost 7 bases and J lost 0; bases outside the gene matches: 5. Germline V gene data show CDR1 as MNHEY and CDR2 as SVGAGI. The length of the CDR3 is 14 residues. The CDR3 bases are TGTGCCAGCACCTCGACTAGCAACCAAGAGACCCAGTACTTC. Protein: CASTSTSNQETQYF.

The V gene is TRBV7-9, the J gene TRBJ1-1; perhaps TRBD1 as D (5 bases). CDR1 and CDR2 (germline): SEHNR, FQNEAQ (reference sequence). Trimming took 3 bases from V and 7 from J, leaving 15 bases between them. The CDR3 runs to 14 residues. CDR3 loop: CASSFAGKMYEAFF. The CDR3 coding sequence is TGTGCCAGCAGCTTTGCAGGGAAAATGTATGAAGCTTTCTTT.

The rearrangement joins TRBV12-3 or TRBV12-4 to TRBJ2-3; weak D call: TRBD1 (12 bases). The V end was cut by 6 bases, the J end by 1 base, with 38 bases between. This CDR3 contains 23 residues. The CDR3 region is CASRRRDRGLRASGRFRTDTQYF. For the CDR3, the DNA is TGTGCCAGCAGGCGAAGGGACAGGGGGCTAAGAGCTAGCGGGAGGTTCCGCACAGATACGCAGTATTTT.

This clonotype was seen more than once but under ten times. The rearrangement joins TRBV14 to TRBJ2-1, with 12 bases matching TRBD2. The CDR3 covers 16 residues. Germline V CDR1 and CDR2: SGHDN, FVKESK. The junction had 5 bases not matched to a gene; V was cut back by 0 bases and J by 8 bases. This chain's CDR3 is CASSQDATSGSYEQFF. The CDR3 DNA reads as TGTGCCAGCAGCCAAGACGCGACTAGCGGGAGTTATGAGCAGTTCTTC.

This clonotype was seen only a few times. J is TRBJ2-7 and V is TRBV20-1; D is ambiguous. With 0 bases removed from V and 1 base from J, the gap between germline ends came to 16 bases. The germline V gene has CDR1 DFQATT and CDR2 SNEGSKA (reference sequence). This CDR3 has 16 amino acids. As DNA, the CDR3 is TGCAGTGCTAGAGATCCTCAAACCCAAACATCCTACGAGCAGTACTTC. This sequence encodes CSARDPQTQTSYEQYF.

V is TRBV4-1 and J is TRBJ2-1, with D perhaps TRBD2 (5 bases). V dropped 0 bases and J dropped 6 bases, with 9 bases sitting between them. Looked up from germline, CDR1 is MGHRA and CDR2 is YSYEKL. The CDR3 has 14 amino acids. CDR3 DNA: TGCGCCAGCAGCCAAGAAGTTGCGGGCAATGAGCAGTTCTTC. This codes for CASSQEVAGNEQFF.

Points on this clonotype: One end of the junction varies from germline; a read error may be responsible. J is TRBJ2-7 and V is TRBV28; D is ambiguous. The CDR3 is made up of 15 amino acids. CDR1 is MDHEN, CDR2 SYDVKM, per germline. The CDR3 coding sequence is TGTGCCAACAGTCCAGACGCGTCATATCACCCCAAGCAGTACTTC. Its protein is CANSPDASYHPKQYF.

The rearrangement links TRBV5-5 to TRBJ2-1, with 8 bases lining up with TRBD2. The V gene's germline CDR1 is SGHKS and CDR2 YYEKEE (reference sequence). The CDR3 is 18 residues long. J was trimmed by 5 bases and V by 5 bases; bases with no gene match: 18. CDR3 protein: CASRTPPSTSAINNEQFF. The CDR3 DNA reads TGTGCCAGCAGGACCCCGCCTTCGACTAGCGCGATCAACAATGAGCAGTTCTTC. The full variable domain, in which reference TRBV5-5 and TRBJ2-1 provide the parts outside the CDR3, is DAGVTQSPTHLIKTRGQQVTLRCSPISGHKSVSWYQQVLGQGPQFIFQYYEKEERGRGNFPDRFSARQFPNYSSELNVNALLLGDSALYLCASRTPPSTSAINNEQFFGPGTRLTVL.

This CDR3 reads CASSLTPSGRYEQFF. In DNA, the CDR3 is TGTGCCAGCAGTTTAACACCTAGCGGGAGATATGAGCAGTTCTTC. The chain recombines TRBV28 with TRBJ2-1; 10 nucleotides line up with TRBD2. Germline V gene sequence: CDR1 MDHEN, CDR2 SYDVKM. Trimming removed 2 bases from V and 8 bases from J; junction bases left unmatched: 6. The CDR3 runs 15 residues.

The CDR3 loop is CATSRDQASGSSYNEQFF. The CDR3, as DNA: TGTGCCACCAGCAGAGATCAGGCTAGCGGCAGCTCCTACAATGAGCAGTTCTTC. The V and J genes are TRBV15 and TRBJ2-1; 7 bases are a match to TRBD2. After removal of 0 bases from V and 0 bases from J, the junction contained 8 bases not matched to a gene. The CDR3 length is 18 residues. The germline CDR1 and CDR2 sequences are LNHNV and YYDKDF (reference sequence).

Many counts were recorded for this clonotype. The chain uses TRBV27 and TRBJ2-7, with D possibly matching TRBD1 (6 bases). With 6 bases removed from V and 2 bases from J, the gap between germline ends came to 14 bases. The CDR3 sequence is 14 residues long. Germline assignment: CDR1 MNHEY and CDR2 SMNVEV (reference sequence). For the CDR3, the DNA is TGTGCCAGCAGACCGGCAGGGGTAACCTACGAGCAGTACTTC. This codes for CASRPAGVTYEQYF.

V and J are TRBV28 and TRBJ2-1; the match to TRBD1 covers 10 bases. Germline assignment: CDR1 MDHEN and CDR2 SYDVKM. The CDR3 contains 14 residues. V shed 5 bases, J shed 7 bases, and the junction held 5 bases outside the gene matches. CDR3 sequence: CASSDRGPNNEQFF. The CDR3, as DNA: TGTGCCAGCAGTGACAGGGGGCCAAATAATGAGCAGTTCTTC.

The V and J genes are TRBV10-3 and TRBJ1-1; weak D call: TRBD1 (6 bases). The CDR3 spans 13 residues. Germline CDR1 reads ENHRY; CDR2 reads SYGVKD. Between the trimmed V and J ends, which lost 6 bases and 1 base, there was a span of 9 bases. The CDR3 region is CAIRVTGNTEAFF. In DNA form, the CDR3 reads TGTGCCATCAGGGTGACAGGGAACACTGAAGCTTTCTTT.

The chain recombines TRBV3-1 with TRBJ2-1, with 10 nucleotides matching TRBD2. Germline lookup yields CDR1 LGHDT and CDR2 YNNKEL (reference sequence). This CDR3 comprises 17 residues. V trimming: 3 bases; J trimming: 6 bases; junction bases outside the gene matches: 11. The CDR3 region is CASSHAGTSDFVNEQFF. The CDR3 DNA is TGTGCCAGCAGCCACGCCGGGACTAGCGATTTTGTCAATGAGCAGTTCTTC.

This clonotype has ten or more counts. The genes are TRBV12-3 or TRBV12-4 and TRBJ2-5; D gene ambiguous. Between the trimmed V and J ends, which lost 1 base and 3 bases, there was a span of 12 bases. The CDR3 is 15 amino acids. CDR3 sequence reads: CASSLVTDPEETQYF. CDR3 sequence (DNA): TGTGCCAGCAGTTTAGTAACCGACCCAGAAGAGACCCAGTACTTC.

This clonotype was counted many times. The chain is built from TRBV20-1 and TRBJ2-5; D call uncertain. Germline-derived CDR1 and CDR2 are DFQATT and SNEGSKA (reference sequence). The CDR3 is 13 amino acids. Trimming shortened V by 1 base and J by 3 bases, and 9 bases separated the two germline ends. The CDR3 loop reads CSARGPTEETQYF. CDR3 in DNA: TGCAGTGCTAGAGGTCCTACTGAAGAGACCCAGTACTTC.

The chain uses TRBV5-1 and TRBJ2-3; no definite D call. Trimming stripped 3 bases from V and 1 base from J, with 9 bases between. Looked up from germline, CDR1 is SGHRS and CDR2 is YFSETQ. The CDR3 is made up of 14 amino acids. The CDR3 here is CASSSRTRTDTQYF. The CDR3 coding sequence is TGCGCCAGCAGCTCCAGGACCCGCACAGATACGCAGTATTTT.